A selection of T cell receptor beta chains follows, all from one sample in a study of blood T cell repertoires in COVID-19. TCRdb keeps only in-frame clones here, not all; method: immunoSEQ multiplex PCR. The repertoire includes about 71,000 clones, about four fifths of them detected once, and under 30% sits in the top ten. The specimen was peripheral blood. The receptors stem from an elderly woman with active or convalescent COVID-19. Each CDR3 is given with its conserved first and last residue. D genes are given only for firm matches. Clone sizes are given selectively: once, few, many, or a class where the clone is expanded.

TRBJ1-1 TRBV19 - - CASSIWGLDTEAFF TGTGCCAGTAGTATCTGGGGGCTAGACACTGAAGCTTTCTTT
TRBJ1-5 TRBV20-1 - TRBD1 CSASQGGTSNQPQHF TGCAGTGCTAGTCAGGGGGGTACAAGCAATCAGCCCCAGCATTTT
TRBJ1-2 TRBV27 - TRBD1 CARAGGAGGSYTF TGTGCCCGCGCGGGGGGGGCAGGGGGAAGCTACACCTTC
TRBJ1-2 TRBV29-1 - - CSVAGDNLHGYTF TGCAGCGTCGCGGGGGATAATTTGCATGGCTACACCTTC
TRBJ1-2 TRBV30 - - CAWSEGWGLTFYGYTF TGTGCCTGGAGTGAAGGGTGGGGGCTAACCTTCTATGGCTACACCTTC
TRBJ1-1 TRBV19 - - CASSVQGRRNTEAFF TGTGCCAGTAGTGTACAGGGTCGCAGGAACACTGAAGCTTTCTTT
TRBJ2-3 TRBV9 - TRBD1 CASSVGQGADTQYF TGTGCCAGCAGCGTAGGACAGGGGGCAGATACGCAGTATTTT
TRBJ1-1 TRBV9 - - CASSVGRGVTEAFF TGTGCCAGCAGCGTAGGAAGGGGTGTCACTGAAGCTTTCTTT
TRBJ1-1 TRBV9 - TRBD1 CASSQTGGLGGTEAFF TGTGCCAGCTCCCAAACAGGGGGCCTAGGAGGCACTGAAGCTTTCTTT
TRBJ2-5 TRBV7-7 - - CASSPDRLGETQYF TGTGCTAGCAGCCCAGACAGGCTGGGAGAGACCCAGTACTTC
TRBJ1-2 TRBV9 - - CASSVAAQGYGYTF TGTGCCAGCAGCGTAGCCGCGCAGGGGTATGGCTACACCTTC
TRBJ1-2 TRBV30 - - CAWSVQGGDGYTF TGTGCCTGGAGCGTACAGGGTGGGGATGGCTACACCTTC
TRBJ1-1 TRBV29-1 - - CSVAVANTEAFF TGCAGCGTCGCGGTTGCGAACACTGAAGCTTTCTTT
TRBJ1-2 TRBV5-6 - TRBD1 CASSGGQGGYGYTF TGTGCCAGCAGCGGCGGACAGGGCGGCTATGGCTACACCTTC
TRBJ1-5 TRBV7-8 - - CASSQGGAPTPQHF TGTGCCAGCAGCCAGGGAGGCGCACCAACGCCCCAGCATTTT
TRBJ2-2 TRBV7-3 - - CASSGTNTGELFF TGTGCCAGCAGCGGTACAAACACCGGGGAGCTGTTTTTT
TRBJ1-5 TRBV10-3 - TRBD1 CAIAAGQGSNQPQHF TGTGCCATCGCGGCGGGACAGGGGAGCAATCAGCCCCAGCATTTT
TRBJ2-1 TRBV7-2 - - CASSSKRSYNEQFF TGTGCCAGCAGCTCGAAGAGGTCCTACAATGAGCAGTTCTTC
TRBJ1-1 TRBV3-1/TRBV3-2 - - CASNLAGIPRTEAFF TGTGCCAGTAACCTAGCGGGGATTCCGAGGACTGAAGCTTTCTTT
TRBJ2-6 TRBV4-1 - - CASSQAERRSGANVLTF TGCGCCAGCAGCCAAGCCGAGCGGCGCTCTGGGGCCAACGTCCTGACTTTC
TRBJ2-6 TRBV7-3 - - CASSPTGTGANVLTF TGTGCCAGCAGCCCGACAGGAACTGGGGCCAACGTCCTGACTTTC
TRBJ2-5 TRBV5-5 few - CASSLGLAGSQETQYF TGTGCCAGCAGCTTGGGGCTGGCAGGGTCACAAGAGACCCAGTACTTC
TRBJ2-2 TRBV5-1 - TRBD1 CASSSETGEKGTGELFF TGCGCCAGCAGCTCCGAAACAGGGGAGAAGGGCACCGGGGAGCTGTTTTTT
TRBJ2-3 TRBV5-4 few - CASSHRGVTDTQYF TGTGCCAGCAGCCACCGGGGAGTCACAGATACGCAGTATTTT
TRBJ2-2 TRBV2 - - CASSEVSSGELFF TGTGCCAGCAGTGAAGTTAGCTCCGGGGAGCTGTTTTTT
TRBJ1-6 TRBV6-5 - TRBD1 CASSYTSDRGNSPLHF TGTGCCAGCAGTTACACCTCGGACAGGGGAAATTCACCCCTCCACTTT
TRBJ2-7 TRBV18 - TRBD2 CASSPTGGSYEQYF TGTGCCAGCTCACCGACGGGGGGCTCCTACGAGCAGTACTTC
TRBJ2-1 TRBV23-1 - - CASRPGSSYNEQFF TGCGCCAGCAGACCGGGATCCTCCTACAATGAGCAGTTCTTC
TRBJ2-6 TRBV9 - - CASSVRGAGANVLTF TGTGCCAGCAGCGTGCGAGGTGCTGGGGCCAACGTCCTGACTTTC